The 32 T cell receptor beta chains in this list originate from one sample, sequenced in a study of blood T cell repertoires in COVID-19 (dated by TCRdb to the early 2020s). The library was produced with the immunoSEQ multiplex PCR assay. This is the immuneACCESS table as TCRdb keeps it, with only in-frame sequences that have V and J called. A part of the clones is gone; compared with another copy, unresolved V genes explain less than half, and the rest is unexplained. The sample records just over 350,000 clones, less than 90% of which are singletons. Clones ranked in the top ten supply around 3% of the sample. Sequencing was performed on PBMCs or T cells enriched from blood (not recorded which). All receptors derive from a woman in her twenties or thirties who had recovered from COVID-19.

This clone was counted once. The chain couples TRBV4-2 to TRBJ2-1, with 10 bases fitting TRBD2. Trimming cost V 4 bases and J 8 bases; bases outside gene matches: 8. Germline CDR1 LGHNA, CDR2 YNFKEQ. The CDR3 runs 15 residues. In DNA, the CDR3 is TGTGCCAGCAGCCCCCTCAGCGGGGGGGCCTATGAGCAGTTCTTC. Amino acid sequence: CASSPLSGGAYEQFF.

The chain recombines TRBV5-8 with TRBJ1-5, with D possibly matching TRBD1 (6 bases). The germline V and J ends were trimmed by 2 bases and 6 bases, with 12 bases remaining between them. This CDR3 has 14 residues. Per germline, CDR1 SGHTS and CDR2 YDEGEE. The CDR3, as DNA: TGTGCCAGCAGCTTTGGGACAACGTCTCAGCCCCAGCATTTT. It yields the protein CASSFGTTSQPQHF.

The CDR3 nucleotides read TGCGCCAGCAGCCAAGATTACGGCCTAGCGGGGAGTTCTAGGGAGCAGTACTTC. Protein product: CASSQDYGLAGSSREQYF. This rearrangement joins TRBV4-1 to TRBJ2-7; 9 bases fit TRBD2. The germline V gene encodes CDR1 MGHRA and CDR2 YSYEKL. J lost 7 bases, V lost 0 bases, and 16 bases had no gene match. The CDR3 is 18 residues long.

Written as DNA, the CDR3 is TGTGCCAGCAGGGGGACTAGCGGGAGCGGCGGGTCCTACGAGCAGTACTTC. Amino acids: CASRGTSGSGGSYEQYF. This chain uses TRBV10-3 with TRBJ2-7; 14 bases map to TRBD2. In germline, CDR1 is ENHRY, CDR2 SYGVKD. Trimming took 10 bases from V and 1 from J; bases not matched to a gene: 12. The CDR3 totals 17 residues.

This clone was picked up many times. This rearrangement joins TRBV27 to TRBJ2-2; 8 nucleotides match TRBD1. There are 15 residues in the CDR3. Germline CDR1 MNHEY, CDR2 SMNVEV (reference sequence). V was clipped by 2 bases and J by 5 bases; unmatched bases: 4. The CDR3 loop reads CASSLLGQGTGELFF. The CDR3 DNA reads as TGTGCCAGCAGTTTACTAGGACAGGGAACCGGGGAGCTGTTTTTT.

This clone was picked up one time. The gene calls are TRBV18 and TRBJ1-2, with D possibly matching TRBD1 (6 bases). Deletions cut 6 bases from V and 4 bases from J, with 12 bases between. Germline V gene lookup returns CDR1 KGHSH and CDR2 LQKENI. There are 13 residues in the CDR3. DNA for the CDR3: TGTGCCAGCTCGAAGGACAGCTCCTATGGCTACACCTTC. Its protein product is CASSKDSSYGYTF. The whole variable domain, filled in from reference TRBV18 and TRBJ1-2, reads NAGVMQNPRHLVRRRGQEARLRCSPMKGHSHVYWYRQLPEEGLKFMVYLQKENIIDESGMPKERFSAEFPKEGPSILRIQQVVRGDSAAYFCASSKDSSYGYTFGSGTRLTVV.

This chain joins TRBV7-2 and TRBJ2-7; 7 bases are shared with TRBD1. The trim removed 4 bases at V and 8 bases at J, leaving 14 bases unmatched. The CDR3 length is 15 residues. Germline CDR1 reads SGHTA; CDR2 reads FQGNSA. The CDR3 DNA sequence: TGTGCCAGCAGCTATTTTTTCGGGACAGAGACTCAGCAGTACTTC. Its translation: CASSYFFGTETQQYF.

This chain joins TRBV2 and TRBJ1-3; D is possibly TRBD1 (6 bases). The germline gives CDR1 SNHLY, CDR2 FYNNEI. The CDR3 runs to 14 residues. The V end lost 8 bases, the J end lost 11 bases, and 22 bases lay between the germline ends. Here the CDR3 DNA reads TGTGCCAGCTTCCCGGACAGCGGGGAGGGTCCCATATATTTT. Protein product: CASFPDSGEGPIYF.

Concerning this clone itself: At the DNA level, this CDR3 is encoded by other sequences in the same sample as well. This chain joins TRBV27 and TRBJ1-3; a possible D gene is TRBD1 (5 bases). Per germline, CDR1 MNHEY and CDR2 SMNVEV (reference sequence). The V end was cut by 6 bases, the J end by 3 bases, with 12 bases between. CDR3 size: 14 residues. This CDR3 is CASSRGGVGNTIYF. Here the CDR3 DNA reads TGTGCCAGCAGCAGAGGAGGGGTTGGAAACACCATATATTTT.

This clone occurred a few times. The chain carries TRBV10-3 and TRBJ2-7; D remains unclear. V lost 5 bases, J lost 7 bases, and 12 bases lay in between. This CDR3 is built from 12 residues. CDR1 is ENHRY and CDR2 is SYGVKD in the germline V gene. For the CDR3, the DNA is TGTGCCATCAGTCGAACTACCGGGGAGCAGTACTTC. Its translation: CAISRTTGEQYF.

The chain has TRBV3-1 (or the pseudogene TRBV3-2) and TRBJ2-7, with 8 bases lining up with TRBD2. The CDR3 has 15 residues. The germline gives CDR1 LGHDT, CDR2 YNNKEL (reference sequence). The J segment lost 2 bases and the V segment lost 1 base, leaving 4 bases of the junction unmatched. The CDR3, as DNA: TGTGCCAGCAGCCAAGGGCGGGGGGCCACCTACGAGCAGTACTTC. Translating it yields CASSQGRGATYEQYF.

This clone was seen a handful of times. The chain uses TRBV5-1 and TRBJ2-7, with D tentatively TRBD1 (7 bases). Trimming stripped 0 bases from V and 11 bases from J, with 21 bases between. Looked up from germline, CDR1 is SGHRS and CDR2 is YFSETQ. The CDR3 runs 15 residues. CDR3 residues: CASSLAQGGGGIEYF. CDR3 bases: TGCGCCAGCAGCTTGGCCCAAGGTGGAGGGGGCATCGAGTACTTC.

V and J are TRBV29-1 and TRBJ1-2; D is undetermined. CDR1 and CDR2 (germline): SQVTM, ANQGSEA. The CDR3 contains 12 residues. The V end was cut by 3 bases, the J end by 5 bases, with 10 bases between. For the CDR3, the DNA is TGCAGCGTTGAGGCAGTAATGTATGGCTACACCTTC. Its protein is CSVEAVMYGYTF.

This chain joins TRBV25-1 and TRBJ1-1; unclear D gene. V was shortened by 10 bases and J by 6 bases, with 12 bases between the two germline ends. Germline V gene sequence: CDR1 MGHDK, CDR2 SYGVNS. The CDR3 is made up of 11 amino acids. CDR3 bases: TGTGCCACCACTATAGGAGCTGAAGCTTTCTTT. Translation: CATTIGAEAFF.

This clone was seen just once. This chain uses TRBV19 with TRBJ1-2, with TRBD1 identical over 8 bases. The CDR3 spans 14 residues. Germline assignment: CDR1 LNHDA and CDR2 SQIVND (reference sequence). V shed 7 bases and J 8 bases; nucleotides not matched to a gene: 12. In nucleotides, the CDR3 is TGTGCCAGTACCCTATACGGACAGGGTCACGGCTACACCTTC. It translates to CASTLYGQGHGYTF.

The V gene is TRBV5-1, the J gene TRBJ1-2; 7 nucleotides agree with TRBD1. The CDR3 runs to 13 residues. V gave up 0 bases and J gave up 6 bases; unmatched junction bases: 2. Germline assignment: CDR1 SGHRS and CDR2 YFSETQ. In DNA, the CDR3 is TGCGCCAGCAGCTTGGGAGGGGGCGATGGCTACACCTTC. Its translation: CASSLGGGDGYTF. Full variable domain (remainder filled in from reference TRBV5-1 and TRBJ1-2): KAGVTQTPRYLIKTRGQQVTLSCSPISGHRSVSWYQQTPGQGLQFLFEYFSETQRNKGNFPGRFSGRQFSNSRSEMNVSTLELGDSALYLCASSLGGGDGYTFGSGTRLTVV.

The chain carries TRBV21-1 and TRBJ1-2; the D segment call TRBD1 is taken from the table without a DNA check. TRBV21-1 is a documented pseudogene. The length of the CDR3 is 13 residues. CDR3 protein: CASSSGDSYGYTF. The CDR3 DNA sequence: TGTGCCAGCAGCTCTGGGGACAGCTATGGCTACACCTTC.

The chain recombines TRBV2 with TRBJ2-7, with D perhaps matching TRBD1 (6 bases). V was clipped by 1 base and J by 3 bases, with 13 bases between them. In germline, CDR1 is SNHLY, CDR2 FYNNEI. The CDR3 runs 15 residues. Here the CDR3 reads CASSEGTEFYYEQYF. The CDR3 DNA follows: TGTGCCAGCAGTGAAGGGACAGAGTTTTACTACGAGCAGTACTTC.

The chain employs TRBV27 and TRBJ1-4; the D is unclear. The CDR3 is 12 residues long. V dropped 2 bases and J dropped 8 bases, with 6 bases sitting between them. Germline V gene sequence: CDR1 MNHEY, CDR2 SMNVEV (reference sequence). The CDR3 protein is CASSLSGEKLFF. Written as DNA, the CDR3 is TGTGCCAGCAGTTTAAGCGGGGAAAAACTGTTTTTT.

The gene calls are TRBV2 and TRBJ2-3, with D possibly TRBD2 on 5 matching bases. Trimming pared 6 bases from V and 1 base from J, leaving 14 bases between. In germline, CDR1 is SNHLY, CDR2 FYNNEI. This CDR3 contains 15 residues. CDR3 sequence (DNA): TGTGCCAGCAGCGCGGGTCAGTCCCGCACAGATACGCAGTATTTT. Residues: CASSAGQSRTDTQYF.

The J gene is TRBJ2-1, the V gene TRBV18, with 13 nucleotides matching TRBD2. The CDR3 is 18 residues long. Germline CDR1 is KGHSH and CDR2 is LQKENI. J lost 0 bases, V lost 5 bases, and 7 bases had no gene match. The CDR3 DNA is TGTGCCAGCTCAGACGGGACTAGCGGGGACAGCTCCTACAATGAGCAGTTCTTC. Protein sequence: CASSDGTSGDSSYNEQFF.

This chain connects TRBV2 to TRBJ1-2, with D possibly matching TRBD1 (6 bases). V shed 6 bases and J shed 2 bases, with 16 bases lying between them. Germline values: CDR1 SNHLY, CDR2 FYNNEI. This CDR3 spans 15 amino acids. CDR3 in DNA: TGTGCCAGCAGGAAGGAGGTGGGGACAAACTATGGCTACACCTTC. Amino acids: CASRKEVGTNYGYTF.

This clone was counted a single time. V usage is TRBV11-3 and J usage is TRBJ1-6; D call uncertain. This CDR3 has 16 amino acids. The ends were cut back, 3 bases at V and 5 bases at J, with 14 bases in the middle. CDR1 is SGHNT and CDR2 is YENEEA in the germline V gene. The CDR3 region has the DNA TGTGCCAGCAGCTTTTATGGAGGGATTAATAATTCACCCCTCCACTTT. This encodes CASSFYGGINNSPLHF. Based on the CDR3 plus reference TRBV11-3 and TRBJ1-6, the full variable domain is EAGVVQSPRYKIIEKKQPVAFWCNPISGHNTLYWYLQNLGQGPELLIRYENEEAVDDSQLPKDRFSAERLKGVDSTLKIQPAELGDSAVYLCASSFYGGINNSPLHFGNGTRLTVT.

The CDR3 coding sequence is TGTGCCAGCAGTTTATTCGGGACAGGGAGCTACGAGCAGTACTTC. Its translation: CASSLFGTGSYEQYF. The chain employs TRBV28 and TRBJ2-7, with 9 bases matching TRBD1. The CDR3 extends over 15 amino acids. The V gene's germline CDR1 is MDHEN and CDR2 SYDVKM. The V and J ends lost 1 base and 3 bases, in that order; junction bases with no gene match: 4.

The rearrangement uses TRBV23-1 and TRBJ2-1, with 7 bases aligning to TRBD2. TRBV23-1 is an open reading frame, and its role is uncertain. Losses at the gene ends were 2 bases for V and 9 bases for J; bases not matched to a gene: 4. The length of the CDR3 is 13 residues. CDR3 in amino acids: CASSQAGRGEQFF. CDR3 nucleotide sequence: TGCGCCAGCAGTCAAGCAGGGAGGGGTGAGCAGTTCTTC.

This chain links TRBV15 with TRBJ2-5; D ambiguous. This CDR3 contains 15 residues. The V gene lost 0 bases and the J gene lost 5 bases, with 13 bases spanning the gap. Germline V CDR1 and CDR2: LNHNV, YYDKDF (reference sequence). The CDR3 protein is CATSRDPLTSETQYF. The CDR3 region has the DNA TGTGCCACCAGCAGAGATCCTCTGACTTCCGAGACCCAGTACTTC.

The chain is built from TRBV5-5 and TRBJ2-1; D possibly corresponds to TRBD2 (7 bases). Germline assignment: CDR1 SGHKS and CDR2 YYEKEE (reference sequence). Trimming took 0 bases from V and 6 from J, leaving 13 bases between them. The CDR3 is 15 amino acids. The CDR3 bases are TGTGCCAGCAGCTTGGACAGGGAGGGAGGCAATGAGCAGTTCTTC. Translating it yields CASSLDREGGNEQFF.

V is TRBV12-3 or TRBV12-4 and J is TRBJ2-2; D is perhaps TRBD2 (6 bases). This CDR3 has 12 amino acids. Trimming left V 5 bases short and J 8 bases short, with 9 bases between. CDR3: CASSGRPGELFF. As DNA, the CDR3 is TGTGCCAGCAGTGGGAGGCCGGGGGAGCTGTTTTTT.

This clone occurred once. The gene calls are TRBV2 and TRBJ2-7; D is ambiguous. This CDR3 is 12 amino acids long. The germline CDR1 and CDR2 sequences are SNHLY and FYNNEI. Trimming stripped 5 bases from V and 3 bases from J, with 8 bases between. The CDR3 region has the DNA TGTGCCAGCAGTCTGCAGGACTACGAGCAGTACTTC. It is translated as CASSLQDYEQYF.

This chain joins TRBV10-1 and TRBJ1-6, with unresolved D. Trimming shortened V by 2 bases and J by 10 bases, and 9 bases separated the two germline ends. The V gene's germline CDR1 is WNHNN and CDR2 SYGVQD (reference sequence). This CDR3 comprises 13 residues. The CDR3 bases are TGCGCCAGCAGTGAGGCAGGAGGGTCACCCCTCCACTTT. Amino acids: CASSEAGGSPLHF.

V usage is TRBV7-2 and J usage is TRBJ1-5; D gene unclear. There are 14 residues in the CDR3. From germline, CDR1 is SGHTA and CDR2 FQGNSA. V lost 1 base and J lost 3, with 7 bases in between. CDR3 sequence: CASSLGRHNQPQHF. The CDR3 bases are TGTGCCAGCAGCTTAGGCAGGCACAATCAGCCCCAGCATTTT.

V gene TRBV5-1 combines with J gene TRBJ1-5, with no clear D. The CDR3 is made up of 15 amino acids. The V end was cut by 0 bases, the J end by 4 bases, with 11 bases between. From germline, CDR1 is SGHRS and CDR2 YFSETQ. CDR3 residues: CASSLVSGNNQPQHF. The CDR3 DNA reads TGCGCCAGCAGCTTGGTGTCAGGTAATAATCAGCCCCAGCATTTT. The entire variable domain, with the rest obtained from reference TRBV5-1 and TRBJ1-5, is as follows: KAGVTQTPRYLIKTRGQQVTLSCSPISGHRSVSWYQQTPGQGLQFLFEYFSETQRNKGNFPGRFSGRQFSNSRSEMNVSTLELGDSALYLCASSLVSGNNQPQHFGDGTRLSIL.